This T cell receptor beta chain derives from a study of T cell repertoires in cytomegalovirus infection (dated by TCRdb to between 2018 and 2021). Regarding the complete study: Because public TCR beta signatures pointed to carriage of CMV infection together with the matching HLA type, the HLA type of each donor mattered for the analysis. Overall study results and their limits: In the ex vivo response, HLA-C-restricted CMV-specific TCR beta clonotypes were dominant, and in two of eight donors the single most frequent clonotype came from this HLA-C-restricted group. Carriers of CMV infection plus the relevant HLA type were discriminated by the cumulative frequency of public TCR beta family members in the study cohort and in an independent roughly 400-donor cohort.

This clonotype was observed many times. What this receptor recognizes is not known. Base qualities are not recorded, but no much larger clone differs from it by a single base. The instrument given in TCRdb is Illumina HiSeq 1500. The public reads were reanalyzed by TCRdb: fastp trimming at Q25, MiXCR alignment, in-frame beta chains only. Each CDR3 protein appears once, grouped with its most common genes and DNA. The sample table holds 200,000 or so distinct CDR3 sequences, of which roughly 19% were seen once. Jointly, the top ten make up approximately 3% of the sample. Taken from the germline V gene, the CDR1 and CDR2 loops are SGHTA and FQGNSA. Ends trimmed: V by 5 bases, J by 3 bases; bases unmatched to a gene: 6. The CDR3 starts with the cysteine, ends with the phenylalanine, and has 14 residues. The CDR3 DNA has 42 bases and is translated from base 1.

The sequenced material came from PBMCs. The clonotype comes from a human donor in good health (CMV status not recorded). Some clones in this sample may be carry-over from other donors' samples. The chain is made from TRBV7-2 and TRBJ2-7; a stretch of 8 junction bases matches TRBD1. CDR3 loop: CASSPPGQVYEQYF. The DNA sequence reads TGTGCCAGCAGCCCACCGGGACAGGTCTACGAGCAGTACTTC.